This record concerns one T cell receptor beta chain sequence. This clonotype has at least ten counts. The antigen it binds to is not known. Base qualities are not recorded, but no much larger clone differs from it by a single base. This specimen belongs to a study of CD8 T cells in ankylosing spondylitis (dated by TCRdb to 2016 to 2017). Describing the broader study: To find TCR variants linked to disease, the study profiled T cell receptor beta repertoires in ankylosing spondylitis patients and healthy donors. The full study cohort comprised roughly 24 ankylosing spondylitis patients and approximately 100 healthy donors. Samples of peripheral blood were taken, and for ankylosing spondylitis patients, synovial fluid was collected as well. What the work shows at the level of the full study, not this receptor alone: Blood from ankylosing spondylitis patients appeared to be characterized by a TCR beta motif composed of roughly 8 highly homologous amino acid variants. The disease-linked clones were reported to be significantly enriched in matched synovial fluid samples from ankylosing spondylitis patients. A CD8+ phenotype was shown by the disease-linked clones, which were found at relatively low frequencies in peripheral blood. Some of the motif variants had been reported before in the synovial fluid and blood of reactive arthritis patients, a finding that suggests common disease-initiation mechanisms.

Data came from an Illumina HiSeq 2500. Quantitative 5'-RACE with molecular barcodes was used to prepare TCR beta libraries. In the source study's methods: Disease-linked TCR variants were identified with a new computational method built on a probabilistic model of VDJ rearrangement. TCRdb trimmed public reads at Q25 via fastp, called clones via MiXCR and kept in-frame beta chains. All rows with the same CDR3 protein become a single entry with the most common DNA and genes. TCRdb, not the authors, supplied the V and J calls. The sample has some 140,000 distinct CDR3 sequences on record, 7.5% to 9.5% of them singletons. Of the sample, 6% to 8% is held by the ten largest clones. For each ankylosing spondylitis patient, the synovial fluid sample was matched to a blood sample from that same patient. The CDR3 runs 13 residues from the cysteine to the phenylalanine. Only the CDR3 DNA is retained, 39 bases long and in frame from the first base. The trim is 2 bases for V and 3 bases for J, with a gap of 7 bases between the germline ends. The germline V gene (reference sequence) provides CDR1 MNHEY and CDR2 SMNVEV.

The chain uses TRBV27 and TRBJ1-1; tentative D gene TRBD1, with 5 bases matching. Sequencing was performed on synovial fluid, either unsorted or a sorted T cell fraction (not recorded which). This clonotype originated in a male donor with ankylosing spondylitis. The CDR3 reads CASSLSRDTEAFF. The DNA reads as follows: TGTGCCAGCAGTTTAAGCAGGGACACTGAAGCTTTCTTT.